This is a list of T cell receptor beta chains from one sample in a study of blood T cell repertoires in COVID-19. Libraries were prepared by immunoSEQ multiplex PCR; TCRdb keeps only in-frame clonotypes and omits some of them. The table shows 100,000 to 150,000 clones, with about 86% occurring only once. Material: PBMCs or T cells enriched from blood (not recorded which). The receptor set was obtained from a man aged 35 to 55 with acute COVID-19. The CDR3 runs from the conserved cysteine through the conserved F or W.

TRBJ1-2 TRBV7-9 CASSFTGTRGYTF
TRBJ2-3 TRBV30 CACTGLADTDTQYF
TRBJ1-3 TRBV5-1 CASRSTGTDSGNTIYF
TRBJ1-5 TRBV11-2 CASSGEGNQPQHF
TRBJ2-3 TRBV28 CASTPAGSDTQYF
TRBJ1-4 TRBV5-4 CASSLDGAYNEKLFF
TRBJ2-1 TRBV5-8 CASSLGLAVNEQFF
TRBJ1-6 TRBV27 CASSPKYRVESYNSPLHF
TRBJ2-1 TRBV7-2 CASSLGTSGYNEQFF
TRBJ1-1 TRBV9 CASSPGTIPLMNTEAFF
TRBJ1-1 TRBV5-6 CASSRDRGITEAFF
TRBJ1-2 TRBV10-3 CAISEEGSYGYTF
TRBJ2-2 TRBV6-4 CASVYRANTGELFF
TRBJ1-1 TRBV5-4 CASSYDTPTEAFF
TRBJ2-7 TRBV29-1 CSGLRGGIYEQYF
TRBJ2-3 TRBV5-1 CASSLAASGWDTQYF
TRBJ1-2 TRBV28 CASRTGSLKYGYTF
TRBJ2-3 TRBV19 CASTLSGGTDTQYF
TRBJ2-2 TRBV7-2 CASSLASTNTGELFF
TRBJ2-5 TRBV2 CASSGGRAETQYF
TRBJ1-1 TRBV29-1 CSVEARQTFEAFF
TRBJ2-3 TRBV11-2 CASSLKSSGGLSTDTQYF
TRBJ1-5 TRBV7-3 CASSASGQGKQPQHF
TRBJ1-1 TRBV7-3 CASSLGTSSTEAFF
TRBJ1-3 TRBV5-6 CASSFPGGNTIYF
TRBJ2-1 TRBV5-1 CASSVGENEQFF
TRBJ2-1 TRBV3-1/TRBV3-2 CASSQELAGGFNEQFF
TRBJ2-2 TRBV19 CASSILAGINTGELFF
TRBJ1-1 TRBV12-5 CASGRGTEAFF
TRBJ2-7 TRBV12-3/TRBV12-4 CASSRTGGLGQYF
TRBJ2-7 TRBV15 CATSMPGTSSYEQYF
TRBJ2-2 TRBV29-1 CSVCGTVGPGELFF
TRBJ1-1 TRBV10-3 CAITKTGDTEAFF
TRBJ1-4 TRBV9 CASSPGADEGEKLFF
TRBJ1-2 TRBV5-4 CASTFGGAGNGYTF
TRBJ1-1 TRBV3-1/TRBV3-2 CASSQAGQRSEAFF
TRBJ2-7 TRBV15 CATSRDGGASSYEQYF
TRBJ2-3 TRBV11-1 CASSLATKDTQYF
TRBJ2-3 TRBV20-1 CSASSLAGITDTQYF
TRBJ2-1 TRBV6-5 CASNYRGGTYNEQFF
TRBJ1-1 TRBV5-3 CARSLVMNTEAFF
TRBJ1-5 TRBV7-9 CASSVSGTGINQPQHF
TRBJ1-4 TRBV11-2 CASSLDLRGMGEKLFF
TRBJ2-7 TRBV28 CASSLGGGTYEQYF
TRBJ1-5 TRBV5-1 CASSPGGTGFINQPQHF
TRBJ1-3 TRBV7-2 CASSLQGAGNTIYF
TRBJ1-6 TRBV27 CASSPPGGVGSPLHF
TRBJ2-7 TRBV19 CASSSQAGSYEQYF
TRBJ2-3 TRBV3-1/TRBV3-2 CASSQTSGGTDTQYF
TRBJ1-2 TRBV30 CAWSDRSGGHYGYTF
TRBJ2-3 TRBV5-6 CASSRLGMMDTQYF
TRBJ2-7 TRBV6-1 CASSGQVTGSRGEQYF
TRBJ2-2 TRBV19 CASSIVWEVGELFF
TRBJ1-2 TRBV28 CASKTGTVENYGYTF
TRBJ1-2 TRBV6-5 CASSRDSFASYGYTF
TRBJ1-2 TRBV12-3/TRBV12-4 CASSLDGIGGYTF
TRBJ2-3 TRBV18 CASSPPGLAGGRTDTQYF
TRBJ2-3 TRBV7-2 CASRGLAGPTDTQYF
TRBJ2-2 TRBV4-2 CASSLSPGGKDTGELFF